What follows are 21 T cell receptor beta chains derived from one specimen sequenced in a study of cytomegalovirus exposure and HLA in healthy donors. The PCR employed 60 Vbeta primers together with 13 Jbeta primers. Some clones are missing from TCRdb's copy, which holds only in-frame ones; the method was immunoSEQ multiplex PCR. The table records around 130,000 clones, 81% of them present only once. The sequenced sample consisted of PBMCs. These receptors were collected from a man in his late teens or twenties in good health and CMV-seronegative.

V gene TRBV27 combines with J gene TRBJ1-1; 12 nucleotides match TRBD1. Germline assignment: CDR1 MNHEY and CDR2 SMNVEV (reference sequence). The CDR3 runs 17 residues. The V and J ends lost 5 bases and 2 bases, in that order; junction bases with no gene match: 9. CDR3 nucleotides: TGTGCCAGCAGTAACCCCGGGACAGGGGGCTTAAACACTGAAGCTTTCTTT. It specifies CASSNPGTGGLNTEAFF.

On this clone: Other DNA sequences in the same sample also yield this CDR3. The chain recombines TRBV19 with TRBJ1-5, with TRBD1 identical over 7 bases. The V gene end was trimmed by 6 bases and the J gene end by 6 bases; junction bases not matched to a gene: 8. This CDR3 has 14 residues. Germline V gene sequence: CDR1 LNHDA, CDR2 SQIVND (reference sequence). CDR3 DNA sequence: TGTGCCAGTAGCCTCAGACAGGGCGGTCAGCCCCAGCATTTT. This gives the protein CASSLRQGGQPQHF.

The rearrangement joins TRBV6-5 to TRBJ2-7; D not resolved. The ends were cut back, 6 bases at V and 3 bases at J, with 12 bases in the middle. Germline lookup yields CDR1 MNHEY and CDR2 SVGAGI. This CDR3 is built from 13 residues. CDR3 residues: CASRAGYGYEQYF. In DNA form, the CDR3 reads TGTGCCAGCAGGGCAGGTTACGGCTACGAGCAGTACTTC.

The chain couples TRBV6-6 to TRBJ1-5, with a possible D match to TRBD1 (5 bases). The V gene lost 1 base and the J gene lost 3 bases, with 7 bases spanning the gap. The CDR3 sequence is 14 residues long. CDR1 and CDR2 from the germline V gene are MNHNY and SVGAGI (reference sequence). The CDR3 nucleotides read TGTGCCAGCAGTTACTTACAGGACAATCAGCCCCAGCATTTT. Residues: CASSYLQDNQPQHF.

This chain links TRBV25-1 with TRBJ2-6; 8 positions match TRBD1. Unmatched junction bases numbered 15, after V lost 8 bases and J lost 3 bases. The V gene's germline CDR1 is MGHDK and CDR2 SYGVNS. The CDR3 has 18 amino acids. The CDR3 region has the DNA TGTGCCAGCGGTGGACAGGGCCGGGCCGAATTTGGGGCCAACGTCCTGACTTTC. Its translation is CASGGQGRAEFGANVLTF.

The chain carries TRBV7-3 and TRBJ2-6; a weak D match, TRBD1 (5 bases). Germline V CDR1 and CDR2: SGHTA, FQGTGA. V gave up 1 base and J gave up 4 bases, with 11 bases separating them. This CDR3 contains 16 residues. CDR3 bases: TGTGCCAGCAGCTTAAGTAGGGGAACCGGGGCCAACGTCCTGACTTTC. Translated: CASSLSRGTGANVLTF.

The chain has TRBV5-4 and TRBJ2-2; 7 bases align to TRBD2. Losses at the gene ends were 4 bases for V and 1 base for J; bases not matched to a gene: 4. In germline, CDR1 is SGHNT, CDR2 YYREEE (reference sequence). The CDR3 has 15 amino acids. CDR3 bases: TGTGCCAGCAGCGGGTGGGGGGGGAACACCGGGGAGCTGTTTTTT. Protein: CASSGWGGNTGELFF.

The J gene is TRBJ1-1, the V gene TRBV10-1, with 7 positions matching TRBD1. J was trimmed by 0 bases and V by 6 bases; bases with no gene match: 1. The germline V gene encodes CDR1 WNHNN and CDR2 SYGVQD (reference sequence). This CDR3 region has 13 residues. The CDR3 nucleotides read TGCGCCAGCAGAGGGGGCATGAACACTGAAGCTTTCTTT. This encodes CASRGGMNTEAFF.

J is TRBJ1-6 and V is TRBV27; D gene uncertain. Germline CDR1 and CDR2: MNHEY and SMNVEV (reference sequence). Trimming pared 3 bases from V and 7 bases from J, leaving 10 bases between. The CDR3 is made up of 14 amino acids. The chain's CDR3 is CASSFELANSPLHF. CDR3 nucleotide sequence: TGTGCCAGCAGTTTTGAATTGGCCAATTCACCCCTCCACTTT.

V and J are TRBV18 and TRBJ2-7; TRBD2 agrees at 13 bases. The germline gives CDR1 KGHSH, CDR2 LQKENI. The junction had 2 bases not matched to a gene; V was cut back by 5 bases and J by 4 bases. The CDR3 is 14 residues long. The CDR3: CASSSTSGGYEQYF. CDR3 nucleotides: TGTGCCAGCTCATCGACTAGCGGGGGGTACGAGCAGTACTTC.

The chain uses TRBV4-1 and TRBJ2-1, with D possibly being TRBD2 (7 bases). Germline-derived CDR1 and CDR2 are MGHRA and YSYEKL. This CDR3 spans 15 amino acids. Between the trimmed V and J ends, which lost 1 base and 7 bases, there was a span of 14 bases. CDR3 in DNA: TGCGCCAGCAGCCAAGTAGGGCGGGGGCGTAATGAGCAGTTCTTC. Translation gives CASSQVGRGRNEQFF.

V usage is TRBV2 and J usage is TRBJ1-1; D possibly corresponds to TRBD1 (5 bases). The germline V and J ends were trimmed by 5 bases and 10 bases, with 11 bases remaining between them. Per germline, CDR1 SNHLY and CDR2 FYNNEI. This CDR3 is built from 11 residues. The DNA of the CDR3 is TGTGCCAGCAGTCCTTGGGGGGGAGCTTTCTTT. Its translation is CASSPWGGAFF.

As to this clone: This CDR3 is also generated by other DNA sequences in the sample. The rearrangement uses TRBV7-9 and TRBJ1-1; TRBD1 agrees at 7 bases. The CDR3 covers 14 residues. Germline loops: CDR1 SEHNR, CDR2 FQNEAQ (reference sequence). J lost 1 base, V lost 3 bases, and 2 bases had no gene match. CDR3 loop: CASSFDRANTEAFF. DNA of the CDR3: TGTGCCAGCAGCTTCGACAGGGCGAACACTGAAGCTTTCTTT.

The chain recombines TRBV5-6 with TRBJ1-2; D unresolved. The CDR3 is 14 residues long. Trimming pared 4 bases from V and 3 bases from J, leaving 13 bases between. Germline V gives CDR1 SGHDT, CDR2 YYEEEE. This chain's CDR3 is CASSLGSPYYGYTF. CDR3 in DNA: TGTGCCAGCAGCCTCGGGAGTCCTTACTATGGCTACACCTTC. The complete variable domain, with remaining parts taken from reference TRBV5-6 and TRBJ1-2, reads DAGVTQSPTHLIKTRGQQVTLRCSPKSGHDTVSWYQQALGQGPQFIFQYYEEEERQRGNFPDRFSGHQFPNYSSELNVNALLLGDSALYLCASSLGSPYYGYTFGSGTRLTVV.

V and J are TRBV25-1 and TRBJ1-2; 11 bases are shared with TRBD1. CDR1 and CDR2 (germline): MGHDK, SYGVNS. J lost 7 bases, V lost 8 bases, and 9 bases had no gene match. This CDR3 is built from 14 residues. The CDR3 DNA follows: TGTGCCAGCTGCTCCGGGACAGGGGGATCTGGCTACACCTTC. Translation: CASCSGTGGSGYTF.

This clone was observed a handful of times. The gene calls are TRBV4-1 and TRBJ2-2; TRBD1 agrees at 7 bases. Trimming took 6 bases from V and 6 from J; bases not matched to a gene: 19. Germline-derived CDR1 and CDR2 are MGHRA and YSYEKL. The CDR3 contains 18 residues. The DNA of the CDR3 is TGCGCCAGCAGTCTACATACTGAGGGGGCGAGTGGTCCCGGGGAGCTGTTTTTT. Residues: CASSLHTEGASGPGELFF.

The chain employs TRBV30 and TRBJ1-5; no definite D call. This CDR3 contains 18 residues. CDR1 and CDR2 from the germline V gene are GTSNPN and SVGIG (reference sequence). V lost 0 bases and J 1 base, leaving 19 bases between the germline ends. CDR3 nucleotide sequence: TGTGCCTGGAGTGTAGAACGTACGGCAGCAGGAAGCAATCAGCCCCAGCATTTT. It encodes CAWSVERTAAGSNQPQHF.

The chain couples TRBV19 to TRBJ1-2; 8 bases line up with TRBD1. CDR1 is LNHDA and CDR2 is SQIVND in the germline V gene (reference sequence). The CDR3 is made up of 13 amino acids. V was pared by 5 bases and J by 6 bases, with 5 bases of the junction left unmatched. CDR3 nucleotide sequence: TGTGCCAGTAGTTCCAGGGGGCAGGATGGCTACACCTTC. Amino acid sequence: CASSSRGQDGYTF.

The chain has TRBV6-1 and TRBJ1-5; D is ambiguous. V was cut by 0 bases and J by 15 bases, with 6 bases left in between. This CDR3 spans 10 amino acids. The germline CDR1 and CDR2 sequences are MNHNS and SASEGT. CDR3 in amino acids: CASSEAIRHF. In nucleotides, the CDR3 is TGTGCCAGCAGTGAAGCTATTCGGCATTTT.

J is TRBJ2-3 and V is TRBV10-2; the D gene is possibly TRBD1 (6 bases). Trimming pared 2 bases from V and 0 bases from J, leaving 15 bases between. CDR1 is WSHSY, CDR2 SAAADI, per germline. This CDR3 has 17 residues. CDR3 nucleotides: TGCGCCAGCAGTGAGGCTTATGGGGGCACAAGCACAGATACGCAGTATTTT. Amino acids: CASSEAYGGTSTDTQYF.

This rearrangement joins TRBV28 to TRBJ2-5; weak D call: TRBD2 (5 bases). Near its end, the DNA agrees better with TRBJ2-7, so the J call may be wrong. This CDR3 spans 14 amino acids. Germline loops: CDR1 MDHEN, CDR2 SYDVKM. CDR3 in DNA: TGTGCCAGCAGTCCCCGGGAAACGGGCTACGAGCAGTACTTC. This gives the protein CASSPRETGYEQYF.